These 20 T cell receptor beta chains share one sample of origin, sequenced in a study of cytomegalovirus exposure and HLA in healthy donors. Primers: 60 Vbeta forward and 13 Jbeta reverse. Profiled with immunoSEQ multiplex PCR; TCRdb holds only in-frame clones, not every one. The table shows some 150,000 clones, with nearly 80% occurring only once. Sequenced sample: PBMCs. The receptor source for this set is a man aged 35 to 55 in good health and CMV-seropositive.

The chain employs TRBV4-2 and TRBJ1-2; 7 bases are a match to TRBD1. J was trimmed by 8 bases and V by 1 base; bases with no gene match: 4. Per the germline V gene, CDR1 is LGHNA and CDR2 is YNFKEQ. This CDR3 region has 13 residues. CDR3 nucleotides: TGTGCCAGCAGCCAAGGGCAGGGGGGAGGCTACACCTTC. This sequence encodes CASSQGQGGGYTF.

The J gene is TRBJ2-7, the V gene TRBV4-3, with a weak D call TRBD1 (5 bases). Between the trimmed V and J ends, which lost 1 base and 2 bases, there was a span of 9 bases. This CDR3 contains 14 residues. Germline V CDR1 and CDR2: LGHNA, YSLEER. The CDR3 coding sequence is TGCGCCAGCAGCCAAGGGCAGGGCGCCTACGAGCAGTACTTC. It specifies CASSQGQGAYEQYF.

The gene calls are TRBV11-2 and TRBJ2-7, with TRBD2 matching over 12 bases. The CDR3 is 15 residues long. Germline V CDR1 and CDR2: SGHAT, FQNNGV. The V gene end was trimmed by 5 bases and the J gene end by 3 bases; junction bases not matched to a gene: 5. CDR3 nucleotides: TGTGCCAGCAGCCCCGGACTAGCGGGATTCTACGAGCAGTACTTC. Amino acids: CASSPGLAGFYEQYF.

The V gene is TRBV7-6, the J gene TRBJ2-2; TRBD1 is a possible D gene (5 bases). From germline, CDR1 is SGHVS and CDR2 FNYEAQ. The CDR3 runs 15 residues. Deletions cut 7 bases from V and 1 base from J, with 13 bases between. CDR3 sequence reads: CASTPSGLNTGELFF. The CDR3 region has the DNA TGTGCCAGCACCCCCTCAGGGTTGAACACCGGGGAGCTGTTTTTT.

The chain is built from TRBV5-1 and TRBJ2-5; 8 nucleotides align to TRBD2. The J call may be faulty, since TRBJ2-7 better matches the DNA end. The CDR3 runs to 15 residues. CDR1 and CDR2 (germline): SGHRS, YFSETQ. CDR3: CASSLVLADTYEQYF. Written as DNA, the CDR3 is TGCGCCAGCAGCTTGGTACTAGCGGATACCTACGAGCAGTACTTC.

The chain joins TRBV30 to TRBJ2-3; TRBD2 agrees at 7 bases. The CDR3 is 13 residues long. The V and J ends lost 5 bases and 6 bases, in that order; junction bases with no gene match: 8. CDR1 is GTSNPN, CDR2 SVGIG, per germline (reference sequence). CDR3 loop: CAWEAGVSDTQYF. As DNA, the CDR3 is TGTGCCTGGGAGGCGGGAGTAAGTGATACGCAGTATTTT.

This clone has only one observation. This CDR3 reads CASSRMGQGDYGYTF. The CDR3 DNA reads TGCGCCAGCAGCCGAATGGGACAGGGAGACTATGGCTACACCTTC. The chain carries TRBV4-1 and TRBJ1-2; the match to TRBD1 covers 9 bases. V shed 4 bases, J shed 3 bases, and the junction held 6 bases outside the gene matches. The germline V gene encodes CDR1 MGHRA and CDR2 YSYEKL. The length of the CDR3 is 15 residues.

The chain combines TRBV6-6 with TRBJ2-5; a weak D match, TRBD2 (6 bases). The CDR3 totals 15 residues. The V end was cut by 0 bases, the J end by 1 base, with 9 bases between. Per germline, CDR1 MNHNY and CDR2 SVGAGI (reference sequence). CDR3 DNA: TGTGCCAGCAGTTACTCCCCTAGCGCCCAAGAGACCCAGTACTTC. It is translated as CASSYSPSAQETQYF.

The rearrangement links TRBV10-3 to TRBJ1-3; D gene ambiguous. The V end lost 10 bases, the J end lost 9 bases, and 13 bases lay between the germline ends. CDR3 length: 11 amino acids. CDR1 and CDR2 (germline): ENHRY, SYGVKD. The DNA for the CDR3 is TGTGCCACCACCGAGGGTGGCACCATATATTTT. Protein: CATTEGGTIYF.

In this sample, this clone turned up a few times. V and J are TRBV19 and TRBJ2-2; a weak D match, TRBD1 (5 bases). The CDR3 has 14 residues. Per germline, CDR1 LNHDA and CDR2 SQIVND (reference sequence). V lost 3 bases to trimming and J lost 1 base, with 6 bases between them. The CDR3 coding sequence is TGTGCCAGTAGTATTACAGGGAACACCGGGGAGCTGTTTTTT. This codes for CASSITGNTGELFF.

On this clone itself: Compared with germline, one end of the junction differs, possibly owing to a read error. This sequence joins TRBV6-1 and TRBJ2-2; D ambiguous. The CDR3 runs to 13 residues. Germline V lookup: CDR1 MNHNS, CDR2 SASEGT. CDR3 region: CASSDLGTGELFF. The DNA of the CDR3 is TGTGCCAGCAGTGATTTGGGCACCGGAGAGCTGTTTTTT.

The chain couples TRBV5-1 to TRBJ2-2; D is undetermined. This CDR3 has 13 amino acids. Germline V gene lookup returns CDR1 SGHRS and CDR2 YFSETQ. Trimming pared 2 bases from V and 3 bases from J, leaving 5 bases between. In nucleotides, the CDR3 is TGCGCCAGCAGCTTCCGGGACACCGGGGAGCTGTTTTTT. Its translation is CASSFRDTGELFF.

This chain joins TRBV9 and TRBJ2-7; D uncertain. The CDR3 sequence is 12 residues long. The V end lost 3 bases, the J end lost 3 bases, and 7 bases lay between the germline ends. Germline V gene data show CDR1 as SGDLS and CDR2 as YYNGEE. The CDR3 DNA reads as TGTGCCAGCAGCGCGGCAGGCTACGAGCAGTACTTC. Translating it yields CASSAAGYEQYF.

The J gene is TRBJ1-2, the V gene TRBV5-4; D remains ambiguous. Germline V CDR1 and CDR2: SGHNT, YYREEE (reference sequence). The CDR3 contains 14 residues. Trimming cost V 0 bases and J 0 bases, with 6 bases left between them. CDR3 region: CASSLVEPNYGYTF. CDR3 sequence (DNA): TGTGCCAGCAGCTTGGTGGAGCCTAACTATGGCTACACCTTC.

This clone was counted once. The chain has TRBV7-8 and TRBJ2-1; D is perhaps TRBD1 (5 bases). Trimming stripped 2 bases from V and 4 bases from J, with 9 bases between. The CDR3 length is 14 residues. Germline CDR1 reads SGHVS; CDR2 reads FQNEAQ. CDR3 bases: TGTGCCAGCAGCTTACTGGGGCTTTACAATGAGCAGTTCTTC. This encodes CASSLLGLYNEQFF.

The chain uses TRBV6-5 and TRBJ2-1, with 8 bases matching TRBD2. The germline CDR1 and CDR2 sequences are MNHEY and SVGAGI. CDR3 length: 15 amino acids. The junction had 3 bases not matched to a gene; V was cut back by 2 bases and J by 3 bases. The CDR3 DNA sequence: TGTGCCAGCAGTTACCAGCGGGAGAGCTACAATGAGCAGTTCTTC. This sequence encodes CASSYQRESYNEQFF.

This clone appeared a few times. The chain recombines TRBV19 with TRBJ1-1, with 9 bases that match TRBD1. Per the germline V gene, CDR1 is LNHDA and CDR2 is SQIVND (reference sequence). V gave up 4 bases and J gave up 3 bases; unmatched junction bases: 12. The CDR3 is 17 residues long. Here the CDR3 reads CASSKIWDRAGDTEAFF. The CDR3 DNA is TGTGCCAGTAGTAAGATTTGGGACAGGGCCGGGGACACTGAAGCTTTCTTT.

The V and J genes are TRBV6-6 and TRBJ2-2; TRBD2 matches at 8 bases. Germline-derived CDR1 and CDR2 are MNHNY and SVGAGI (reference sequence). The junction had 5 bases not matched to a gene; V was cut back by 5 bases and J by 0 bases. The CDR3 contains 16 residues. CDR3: CASSKGAGANTGELFF. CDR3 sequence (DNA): TGTGCCAGCAGTAAGGGAGCGGGAGCGAACACCGGGGAGCTGTTTTTT.

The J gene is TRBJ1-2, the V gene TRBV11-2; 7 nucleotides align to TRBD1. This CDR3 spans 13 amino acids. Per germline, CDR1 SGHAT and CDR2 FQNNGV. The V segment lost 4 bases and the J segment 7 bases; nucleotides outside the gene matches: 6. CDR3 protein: CASSSKRQGGYTF. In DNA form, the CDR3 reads TGTGCCAGCAGCTCAAAGAGACAGGGTGGCTACACCTTC.

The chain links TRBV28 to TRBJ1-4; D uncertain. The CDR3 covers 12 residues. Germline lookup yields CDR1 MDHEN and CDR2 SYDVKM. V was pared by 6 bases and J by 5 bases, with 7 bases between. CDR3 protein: CASSSYNEKLFF. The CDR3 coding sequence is TGTGCCAGCAGCTCCTACAATGAAAAACTGTTTTTT.